These 16 T cell receptor beta chains were all obtained from the same sample, sequenced in a study of T cell responses to AZD1222 COVID-19 vaccine. Here immunoSEQ multiplex PCR was the method, and the copy in TCRdb shows in-frame clones only, minus some. The sample lists 120,000 or so clones, approximately 90% seen once, with 4.2% in the top ten. The input for sequencing was peripheral blood, taken 28 days after the second dose of the MenACWY control vaccine. All receptors come from an adult who received the MenACWY meningococcal vaccine as a control.

This clone was recorded only once. The V gene is TRBV10-3, the J gene TRBJ1-2; D uncertain. The V end was cut by 0 bases, the J end by 8 bases, with 19 bases between. This CDR3 spans 16 amino acids. In germline, CDR1 is ENHRY, CDR2 SYGVKD. The CDR3 nucleotides are TGTGCCATCAGTGAGTCCCGGTCAGGTGAATTCGGCGGCTACACCTTC. Translated, it gives CAISESRSGEFGGYTF.

The V call is TRBV6-2 or TRBV6-3, the J call TRBJ2-2; 10 bases map to TRBD2. V lost 2 bases to trimming and J lost 6 bases; unmatched junction nucleotides: 18. Germline values: CDR1 MNHEY, CDR2 SVGEGT. This CDR3 spans 20 amino acids. As DNA, the CDR3 is TGTGCCAGCAGTTACGTTTCGACGGGAAGAGCGGGGGGGCTTCCCGGGGAGCTGTTTTTT. This encodes CASSYVSTGRAGGLPGELFF.

The chain carries TRBV6-2 or TRBV6-3 and TRBJ2-1, with D possibly being TRBD2 (5 bases). This CDR3 has 19 amino acids. V shed 4 bases and J shed 4 bases, with 26 bases lying between them. CDR1 MNHEY and CDR2 SVGEGT come from the germline V gene. CDR3 in amino acids: CASSLTRGSGYYAYNEQFF. In nucleotides, the CDR3 is TGTGCCAGCAGTTTGACTCGCGGGTCTGGATATTATGCTTACAATGAGCAGTTCTTC.

The chain is built from TRBV2 and TRBJ1-2; D uncertain. Trimming took off 3 bases at V and 8 bases at J, with 10 bases between the two ends. The CDR3 is 12 amino acids. CDR1 is SNHLY, CDR2 FYNNEI, per germline. The CDR3 loop reads CASSDDPWGYTF. The CDR3 bases are TGTGCCAGCAGTGATGACCCCTGGGGCTACACCTTC.

The chain carries TRBV29-1 and TRBJ2-1; TRBD2 might be the D (6 bases). V was trimmed by 6 bases and J by 0 bases, leaving 15 bases between them. Germline V gives CDR1 SQVTM, CDR2 ANQGSEA. The CDR3 totals 15 residues. CDR3 DNA sequence: TGCAGCGTACCAAGCGGGTGGAGCTCCTACAATGAGCAGTTCTTC. It encodes CSVPSGWSSYNEQFF.

The chain employs TRBV7-8 and TRBJ2-3; D is uncertain. Germline V gene lookup returns CDR1 SGHVS and CDR2 FQNEAQ. This CDR3 is built from 15 residues. The V end was cut by 5 bases, the J end by 0 bases, with 12 bases between. CDR3 DNA: TGTGCCAGCAGCACTCCAAGAATTAGCACAGATACGCAGTATTTT. Protein: CASSTPRISTDTQYF.

The chain combines TRBV4-2 with TRBJ2-5; tentative D call: TRBD1 (6 bases). Trimming took off 0 bases at V and 5 bases at J, with 13 bases between the two ends. Germline V gives CDR1 LGHNA, CDR2 YNFKEQ. The CDR3 contains 15 residues. The CDR3 DNA reads as TGTGCCAGCAGCCAAGATTCGCAGGGGCAGGAGACCCAGTACTTC. Translation gives CASSQDSQGQETQYF.

V and J are TRBV28 and TRBJ2-1; the match to TRBD1 covers 8 bases. The junction had 6 bases not matched to a gene; V was cut back by 8 bases and J by 0 bases. The germline V gene has CDR1 MDHEN and CDR2 SYDVKM. CDR3 length: 15 amino acids. CDR3 loop: CASGYRGTSYNEQFF. Here the CDR3 DNA reads TGTGCCAGCGGGTACAGGGGGACCTCCTACAATGAGCAGTTCTTC.

The chain is built from TRBV27 and TRBJ2-7; D unresolved. Germline CDR1 MNHEY, CDR2 SMNVEV (reference sequence). This CDR3 has 15 residues. V lost 3 bases and J lost 3, with 15 bases in between. As DNA, the CDR3 is TGTGCCAGCAGTTTTAAAACGTGGCTCTGCTACGAGCAGTACGTC. Amino acids: CASSFKTWLCYEQYV.

CDR3 coding DNA: TGTGCCAGCAGTACGGAAGGGGGAAAGTATGGCTACACCTTC. Its translation: CASSTEGGKYGYTF. This chain joins TRBV2 and TRBJ1-2, with D perhaps TRBD1 (6 bases). The CDR3 length is 14 residues. Germline CDR1 reads SNHLY; CDR2 reads FYNNEI. Trimming cost V 5 bases and J 5 bases, with 15 bases left between them.

This clone was detected only once. The chain couples TRBV6-5 to TRBJ2-7; 7 nucleotides line up with TRBD2. Per germline, CDR1 MNHEY and CDR2 SVGAGI. Losses at the gene ends were 4 bases for V and 2 bases for J; bases not matched to a gene: 5. This CDR3 has 14 amino acids. The CDR3 reads CASSFRGGAYEQYV. CDR3 in DNA: TGTGCCAGCAGTTTCCGCGGGGGTGCCTACGAGCAGTACGTC.

V is TRBV2 and J is TRBJ1-3; a weak D match, TRBD1 (5 bases). V gave up 4 bases and J gave up 6 bases, with 25 bases separating them. The CDR3 spans 18 residues. Germline assignment: CDR1 SNHLY and CDR2 FYNNEI. CDR3 sequence reads: CASSAADGRVDIENTIYF. CDR3 nucleotide sequence: TGTGCCAGCAGTGCGGCGGATGGCAGGGTCGATATTGAAAACACCATATATTTT.

The chain couples TRBV9 to TRBJ2-1; D may be TRBD2 (6 bases). Trimming left V 4 bases short and J 8 bases short, with 22 bases between. This CDR3 contains 16 residues. Germline V CDR1 and CDR2: SGDLS, YYNGEE. CDR3 nucleotides: TGTGCCAGCAGCCCGGAGGGACTCCTCCGCAGGCATGAGCAGTTCTTC. It codes for CASSPEGLLRRHEQFF. The whole variable domain, remainder taken from reference TRBV9 and TRBJ2-1, is DSGVTQTPKHLITATGQRVTLRCSPRSGDLSVYWYQQSLDQGLQFLIQYYNGEERAKGNILERFSAQQFPDLHSELNLSSLELGDSALYFCASSPEGLLRRHEQFFGPGTRLTVL.

This chain connects TRBV2 to TRBJ1-1; 12 positions agree with TRBD1. The CDR3 is 15 residues long. From germline, CDR1 is SNHLY and CDR2 FYNNEI. V was pared by 6 bases and J by 4 bases, with 6 bases of the junction left unmatched. CDR3 loop: CASRETGQGATEAFF. CDR3 in DNA: TGTGCCAGCAGAGAGACGGGACAGGGGGCCACTGAAGCTTTCTTT.

The chain employs TRBV19 and TRBJ2-5, with D uncertain. This CDR3 is 14 amino acids long. V lost 4 bases and J lost 5, with 14 bases in between. CDR1 LNHDA and CDR2 SQIVND come from the germline V gene (reference sequence). The chain's CDR3 is CASSSWADGETQYF. In nucleotides, the CDR3 is TGTGCCAGTAGTAGTTGGGCAGATGGGGAGACCCAGTACTTC. Looking up the rest from reference TRBV19 and TRBJ2-5 gives the full variable domain: DGGITQSPKYLFRKEGQNVTLSCEQNLNHDAMYWYRQDPGQGLRLIYYSQIVNDFQKGDIAEGYSVSREKKESFPLTVTSAQKNPTAFYLCASSSWADGETQYFGPGTRLLVL.

The chain's CDR3 is CASSLIHANEQFF. CDR3 in DNA: TGTGCCAGCAGCTTAATCCATGCCAATGAGCAGTTCTTC. V usage is TRBV7-3 and J usage is TRBJ2-1; no firm D call. Between the trimmed V and J ends, which lost 1 base and 6 bases, there was a span of 7 bases. Looked up from germline, CDR1 is SGHTA and CDR2 is FQGTGA. There are 13 residues in the CDR3. Full variable domain (remainder filled in from reference TRBV7-3 and TRBJ2-1): GAGVSQTPSNKVTEKGKYVELRCDPISGHTALYWYRQSLGQGPEFLIYFQGTGAADDSGLPNDRFFAVRPEGSVSTLKIQRTERGDSAVYLCASSLIHANEQFFGPGTRLTVL.